This T cell receptor beta chain is from a study of T cell responses to AZD1222 COVID-19 vaccine. Study overall: Pooled in the analysis were second doses at about 4 or about 12 weeks.

Points from the study as a whole: Sampling that yielded the repertoires occurred only after the peak T cell response. A mostly white British donor set with more females was recruited, and clonal diversity was possibly underestimated. Just a handful of AZD1222 recipients tested seropositive at baseline.

Only in-frame clones appear in the TCRdb table, and some are missing; sequencing was by immunoSEQ multiplex PCR. The sample consists of around 110,000 clones, about nine tenths of them appearing once. A remark on this clone: The antigen is undetermined.

The origin of this receptor is an adult in good health. Sample: peripheral blood, taken on day 0 of AZD1222 vaccination.

The CDR3 loop reads CASSIGTSGSSDTQYF. The CDR3 nucleotides are TGTGCCAGCAGCATTGGGACTAGCGGGAGTTCTGATACGCAGTATTTT. This chain connects TRBV7-2 to TRBJ2-3, with 14 bases matching TRBD2. V lost 5 bases and J lost 6; bases outside the gene matches: 7. This CDR3 contains 16 residues. Germline V gene sequence: CDR1 SGHTA, CDR2 FQGNSA.